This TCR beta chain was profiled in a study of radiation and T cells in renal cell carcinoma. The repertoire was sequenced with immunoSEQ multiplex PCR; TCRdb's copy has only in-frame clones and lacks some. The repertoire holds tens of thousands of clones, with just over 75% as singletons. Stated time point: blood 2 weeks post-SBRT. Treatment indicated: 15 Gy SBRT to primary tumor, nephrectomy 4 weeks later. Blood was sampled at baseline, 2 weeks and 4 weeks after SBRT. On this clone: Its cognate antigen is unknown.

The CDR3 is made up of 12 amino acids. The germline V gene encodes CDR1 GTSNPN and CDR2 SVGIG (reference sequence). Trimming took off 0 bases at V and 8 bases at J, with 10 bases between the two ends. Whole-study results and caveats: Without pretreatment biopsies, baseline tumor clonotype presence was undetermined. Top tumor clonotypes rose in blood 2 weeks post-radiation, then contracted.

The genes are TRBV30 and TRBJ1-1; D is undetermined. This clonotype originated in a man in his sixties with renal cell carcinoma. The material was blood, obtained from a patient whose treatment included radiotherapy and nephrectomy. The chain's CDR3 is CAWSVAAREAFF. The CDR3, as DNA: TGTGCCTGGAGTGTCGCAGCCAGGGAAGCTTTCTTT.